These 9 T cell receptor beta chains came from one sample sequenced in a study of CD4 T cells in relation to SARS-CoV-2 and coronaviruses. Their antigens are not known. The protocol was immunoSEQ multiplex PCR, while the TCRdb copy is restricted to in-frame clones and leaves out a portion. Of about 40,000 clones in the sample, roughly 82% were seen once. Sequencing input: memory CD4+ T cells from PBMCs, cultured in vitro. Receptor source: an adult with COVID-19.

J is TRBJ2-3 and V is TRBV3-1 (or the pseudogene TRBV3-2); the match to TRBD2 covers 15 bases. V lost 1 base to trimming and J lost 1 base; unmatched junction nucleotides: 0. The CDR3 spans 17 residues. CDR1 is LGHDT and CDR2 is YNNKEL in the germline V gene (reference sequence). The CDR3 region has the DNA TGTGCCAGCAGCCAAGGGACTAGCGGGAGGGGCACAGATACGCAGTATTTT. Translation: CASSQGTSGRGTDTQYF.

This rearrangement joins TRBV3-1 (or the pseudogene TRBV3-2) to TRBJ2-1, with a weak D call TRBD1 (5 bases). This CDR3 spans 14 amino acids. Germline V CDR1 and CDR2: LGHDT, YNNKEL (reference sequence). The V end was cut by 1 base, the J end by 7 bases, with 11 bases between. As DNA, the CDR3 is TGTGCCAGCAGCCAAGTGGCAGGGATGAATGAGCAGTTCTTC. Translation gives CASSQVAGMNEQFF.

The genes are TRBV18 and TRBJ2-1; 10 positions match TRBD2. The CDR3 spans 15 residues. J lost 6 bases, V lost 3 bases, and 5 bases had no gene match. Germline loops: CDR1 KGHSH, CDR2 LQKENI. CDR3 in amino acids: CASSPTSGTSNEQFF. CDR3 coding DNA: TGTGCCAGCTCACCTACTAGCGGGACTTCCAATGAGCAGTTCTTC.

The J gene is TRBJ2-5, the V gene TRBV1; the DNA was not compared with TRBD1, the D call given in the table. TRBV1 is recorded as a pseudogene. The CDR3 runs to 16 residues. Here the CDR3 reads CTSSQSMGQGRETQYF. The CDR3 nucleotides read TGCACCAGCAGCCAATCGATGGGACAGGGGAGGGAGACCCAGTACTTC.

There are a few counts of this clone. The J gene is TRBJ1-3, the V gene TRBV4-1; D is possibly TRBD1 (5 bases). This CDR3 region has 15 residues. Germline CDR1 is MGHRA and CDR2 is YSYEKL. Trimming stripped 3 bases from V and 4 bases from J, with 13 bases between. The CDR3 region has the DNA TGCGCCAGCAGCCATTCCCGGGAGGGGGGAAACACCATATATTTT. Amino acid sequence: CASSHSREGGNTIYF.

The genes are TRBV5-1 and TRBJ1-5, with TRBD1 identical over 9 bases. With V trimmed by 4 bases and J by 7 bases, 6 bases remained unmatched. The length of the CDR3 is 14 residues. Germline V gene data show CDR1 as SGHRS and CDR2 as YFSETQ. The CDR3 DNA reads TGCGCCAGCAGCCTGGGACAGGGAGGACAGCCCCAGCATTTT. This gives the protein CASSLGQGGQPQHF.

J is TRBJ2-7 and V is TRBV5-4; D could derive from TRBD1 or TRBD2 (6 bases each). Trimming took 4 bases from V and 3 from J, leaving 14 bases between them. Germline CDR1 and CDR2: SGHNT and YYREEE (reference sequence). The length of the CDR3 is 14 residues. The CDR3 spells CASSNGGLGYEQYF. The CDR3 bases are TGTGCCAGCAGCAACGGGGGCTTAGGCTACGAGCAGTACTTC. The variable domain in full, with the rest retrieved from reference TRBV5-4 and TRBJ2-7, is ETGVTQSPTHLIKTRGQQVTLRCSSQSGHNTVSWYQQALGQGPQFIFQYYREEENGRGNFPPRFSGLQFPNYSSELNVNALELDDSALYLCASSNGGLGYEQYFGPGTRLTVT.

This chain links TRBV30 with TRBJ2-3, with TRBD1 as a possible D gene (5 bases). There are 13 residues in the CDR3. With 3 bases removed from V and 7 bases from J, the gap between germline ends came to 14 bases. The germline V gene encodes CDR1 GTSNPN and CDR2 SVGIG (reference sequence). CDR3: CAWSTRGPNTQYF. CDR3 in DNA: TGTGCCTGGAGCACAAGGGGCCCTAATACGCAGTATTTT.

The CDR3 loop reads CASSQLDRAYEQYF. The CDR3 DNA reads TGTGCCAGCAGCCAACTTGACAGGGCCTACGAGCAGTACTTC. The rearrangement uses TRBV3-1 (or the pseudogene TRBV3-2) and TRBJ2-7; 7 positions match TRBD1. The trim removed 2 bases at V and 2 bases at J, leaving 3 bases unmatched. This CDR3 contains 14 residues. CDR1 LGHDT and CDR2 YNNKEL come from the germline V gene (reference sequence).